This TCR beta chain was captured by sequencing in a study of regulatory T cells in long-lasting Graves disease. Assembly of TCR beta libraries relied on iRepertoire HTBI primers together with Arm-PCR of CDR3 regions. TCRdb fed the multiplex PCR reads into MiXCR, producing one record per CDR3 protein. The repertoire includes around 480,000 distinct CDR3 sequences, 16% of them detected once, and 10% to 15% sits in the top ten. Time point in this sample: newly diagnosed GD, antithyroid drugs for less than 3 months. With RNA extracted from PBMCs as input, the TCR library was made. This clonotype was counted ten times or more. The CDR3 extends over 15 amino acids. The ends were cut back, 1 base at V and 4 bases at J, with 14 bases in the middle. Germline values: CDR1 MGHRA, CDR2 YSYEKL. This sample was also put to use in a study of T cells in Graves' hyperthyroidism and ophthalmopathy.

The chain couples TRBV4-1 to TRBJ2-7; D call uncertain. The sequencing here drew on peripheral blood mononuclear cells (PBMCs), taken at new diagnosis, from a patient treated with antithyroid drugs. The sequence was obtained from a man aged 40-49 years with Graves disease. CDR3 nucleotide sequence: TGCGCCAGCAGCCAAGGACTTTCTCCGAGGTACGAGCAGTACTTC. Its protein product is CASSQGLSPRYEQYF.